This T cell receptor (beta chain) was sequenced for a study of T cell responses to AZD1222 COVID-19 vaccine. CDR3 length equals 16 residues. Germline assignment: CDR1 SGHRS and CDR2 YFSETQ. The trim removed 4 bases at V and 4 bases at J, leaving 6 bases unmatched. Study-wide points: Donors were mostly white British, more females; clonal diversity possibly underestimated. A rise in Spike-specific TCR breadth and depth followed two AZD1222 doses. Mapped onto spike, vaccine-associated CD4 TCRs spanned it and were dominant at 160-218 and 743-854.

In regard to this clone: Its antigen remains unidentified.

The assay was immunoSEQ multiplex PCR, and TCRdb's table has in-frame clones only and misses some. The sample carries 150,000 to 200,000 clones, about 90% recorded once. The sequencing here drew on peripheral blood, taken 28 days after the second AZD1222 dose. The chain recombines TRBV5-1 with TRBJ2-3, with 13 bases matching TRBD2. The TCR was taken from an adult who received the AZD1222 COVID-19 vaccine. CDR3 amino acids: CASSRGLAGEADTQYF. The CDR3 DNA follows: TGCGCCAGCAGCCGAGGACTAGCGGGGGAGGCAGATACGCAGTATTTT.